This T cell receptor beta chain was documented in a study of blood T cell repertoires in COVID-19. Here immunoSEQ multiplex PCR was the method, and the copy in TCRdb shows in-frame clones only, minus some. This table has tens of thousands of clones, under 80% appearing once. Germline CDR1 LNHDA, CDR2 SQIVND (reference sequence). The CDR3 has 14 residues. V shed 4 bases and J 7 bases; nucleotides not matched to a gene: 6. Sequences were obtained from peripheral blood. This chain uses TRBV19 with TRBJ2-1; 8 nucleotides align to TRBD2. The TCR comes from a woman of 80 years or more with active or convalescent COVID-19. DNA for the CDR3: TGTGCCAGTAGTAAAAGCGGGGGTAAAAATGAGCAGTTCTTC. Residues: CASSKSGGKNEQFF.